The next 16 T cell receptor beta chains were all read from a single sample in a study of CD4 T cells in relation to SARS-CoV-2 and coronaviruses. No antigens are known for them. Produced via immunoSEQ multiplex PCR; TCRdb's table is partial and in-frame only. The sample lists 43,000 or so clones, about 80% occurring once. Sequencing input: naive CD4+ T cells from PBMCs, cultured in vitro. Specified subset: naive CD4+ T cells isolated by negative enrichment. These receptors all come from an adult with COVID-19.

This clone was found a few times. V is TRBV10-3 and J is TRBJ2-2, with TRBD2 matching over 9 bases. V gave up 7 bases and J gave up 2 bases; unmatched junction bases: 11. The CDR3 has 17 amino acids. Germline assignment: CDR1 ENHRY and CDR2 SYGVKD. CDR3 protein: CAIMGVAGEENTGELFF. CDR3 DNA sequence: TGTGCCATCATGGGAGTAGCGGGAGAGGAAAACACCGGGGAGCTGTTTTTT.

This clone was observed a single time. The V gene is TRBV5-1, the J gene TRBJ2-1; 10 bases agree with TRBD2. The CDR3 contains 15 residues. J was trimmed by 8 bases and V by 4 bases; bases with no gene match: 9. Per the germline V gene, CDR1 is SGHRS and CDR2 is YFSETQ. CDR3 DNA: TGCGCCAGCAGCCGCGGCGCTAGCGGGAGTTATGAGCAGTTCTTC. It is translated as CASSRGASGSYEQFF.

The chain carries TRBV7-9 and TRBJ1-3, with 7 nucleotides matching TRBD1. The CDR3 covers 15 residues. CDR1 is SEHNR and CDR2 is FQNEAQ in the germline V gene (reference sequence). Trimming removed 5 bases from V and 2 bases from J; junction bases left unmatched: 6. CDR3: CASSRQGGTGNTIYF. The CDR3 nucleotides are TGTGCCAGCAGCCGACAGGGTGGTACTGGAAACACCATATATTTT.

This clone has just a few counts. The V call is TRBV5-4, the J call TRBJ2-1; weak D call: TRBD2 (6 bases). CDR3 length equals 14 residues. Trimming stripped 4 bases from V and 5 bases from J, with 13 bases between. In germline, CDR1 is SGHNT, CDR2 YYREEE (reference sequence). CDR3 sequence (DNA): TGTGCCAGCAGCGGAATTTGGGGGGACAATGAGCAGTTCTTC. Its protein is CASSGIWGDNEQFF.

This chain uses TRBV18 with TRBJ1-6; TRBD1 might be the D (5 bases). This CDR3 is built from 16 residues. Germline V lookup: CDR1 KGHSH, CDR2 LQKENI. The V gene lost 3 bases and the J gene lost 5 bases, with 14 bases spanning the gap. The CDR3 region is CASSPQGPVNNSPLHF. CDR3 bases: TGTGCCAGCTCACCCCAGGGACCCGTTAATAATTCACCCCTCCACTTT.

The chain joins TRBV28 to TRBJ1-2; D is uncertain. CDR1 is MDHEN and CDR2 is SYDVKM in the germline V gene. V lost 3 bases, J lost 7 bases, and 12 bases lay in between. The CDR3 consists of 13 residues. CDR3 amino acids: CASSFRWFSGYTF. The DNA for the CDR3 is TGTGCCAGCAGTTTCCGATGGTTTAGTGGCTACACCTTC.

This chain connects TRBV2 to TRBJ2-7; maybe TRBD2 (5 bases). Germline V CDR1 and CDR2: SNHLY, FYNNEI. Trimming took 4 bases from V and 4 from J, leaving 11 bases between them. The CDR3 runs to 13 residues. CDR3 amino acids: CASSGEGRYEQYF. The CDR3 coding sequence is TGTGCCAGCAGTGGTGAAGGGAGATACGAGCAGTACTTC.

V gene TRBV11-2 combines with J gene TRBJ2-7; 7 nucleotides line up with TRBD2. Germline lookup yields CDR1 SGHAT and CDR2 FQNNGV. Germline trimming cut 4 bases from V and 2 bases from J; bases unmatched to any gene: 8. The length of the CDR3 is 15 residues. CDR3 sequence (DNA): TGTGCCAGCAGCTCCGTCGGGGGGAGGGCCTACGAGCAGTACTTC. Translating it yields CASSSVGGRAYEQYF.

The CDR3 DNA sequence: TGTGCCAGCAGCCCGACCGGGACGGCAACTAATGAAAAACTGTTTTTT. This gives the protein CASSPTGTATNEKLFF. This chain connects TRBV28 to TRBJ1-4, with a weak D call TRBD1 (5 bases). Germline-derived CDR1 and CDR2 are MDHEN and SYDVKM. The CDR3 consists of 16 residues. Trimming pared 6 bases from V and 0 bases from J, leaving 14 bases between. The variable domain in full, completed from reference TRBV28 and TRBJ1-4, reads DVKVTQSSRYLVKRTGEKVFLECVQDMDHENMFWYRQDPGLGLRLIYFSYDVKMKEKGDIPEGYSVSREKKERFSLILESASTNQTSMYLCASSPTGTATNEKLFFGSGTQLSVL.

J is TRBJ2-5 and V is TRBV6-5; D remains unclear. The CDR3 loop spans 12 amino acids. Trimming removed 6 bases from V and 5 bases from J, with 10 bases in between. Looked up from germline, CDR1 is MNHEY and CDR2 is SVGAGI. In DNA form, the CDR3 reads TGTGCCAGCAGCATCGTAGGGGAGACCCAGTACTTC. Residues: CASSIVGETQYF.

The V call is TRBV9, the J call TRBJ2-7; the D gene could be TRBD1 or TRBD2 (5 bases each). V lost 3 bases to trimming and J lost 3 bases, with 13 bases between them. The CDR3 loop spans 14 amino acids. Looked up from germline, CDR1 is SGDLS and CDR2 is YYNGEE. CDR3 DNA: TGTGCCAGCAGCGAGGGGACGGACTTCTACGAGCAGTACTTC. This sequence encodes CASSEGTDFYEQYF.

This chain connects TRBV7-2 to TRBJ2-3; D possibly corresponds to TRBD2 (5 bases). CDR3 length equals 14 residues. V dropped 6 bases and J dropped 2 bases, with 12 bases sitting between them. Looked up from germline, CDR1 is SGHTA and CDR2 is FQGNSA. CDR3 loop: CASREAVVTDTQYF. The CDR3 DNA follows: TGTGCCAGCAGGGAGGCCGTAGTCACAGATACGCAGTATTTT.

The rearrangement uses TRBV4-1 and TRBJ2-1, with 10 bases lining up with TRBD2. The V segment lost 4 bases and the J segment 3 bases; nucleotides outside the gene matches: 18. Per germline, CDR1 MGHRA and CDR2 YSYEKL. The length of the CDR3 is 20 residues. The DNA for the CDR3 is TGCGCCAGCAGCCCCGTTGGGGGGTTACGACTAGCGGGCGGCTACAATGAGCAGTTCTTC. This sequence encodes CASSPVGGLRLAGGYNEQFF.

This clone has a single count. The chain carries TRBV5-6 and TRBJ2-7, with TRBD1 matching over 7 bases. With V trimmed by 4 bases and J by 6 bases, 10 bases remained unmatched. The CDR3 consists of 14 residues. Germline values: CDR1 SGHDT, CDR2 YYEEEE. CDR3 in DNA: TGTGCCAGCAGCCCCGGCCGAGGGGGCCTCGAGCAGTACTTC. It codes for CASSPGRGGLEQYF.

J is TRBJ2-7 and V is TRBV2; D might be TRBD1 or TRBD2, each matching 5 bases. CDR1 is SNHLY and CDR2 is FYNNEI in the germline V gene. The CDR3 is 13 amino acids. V lost 5 bases and J 3 bases, leaving 11 bases between the germline ends. The CDR3 sequence: CASSSGTDYEQYF. The CDR3 nucleotides read TGTGCCAGCAGTTCCGGGACCGACTACGAGCAGTACTTC.

This chain connects TRBV10-3 to TRBJ2-6; either TRBD1 or TRBD2 may supply D (6 bases each). Trimming took 8 bases from V and 0 from J, leaving 17 bases between them. Germline V gives CDR1 ENHRY, CDR2 SYGVKD. This CDR3 spans 17 amino acids. The CDR3 DNA is TGTGCCATCGGGGGCCCCCGCGGGGACTCTGGGGCCAACGTCCTGACTTTC. This codes for CAIGGPRGDSGANVLTF.